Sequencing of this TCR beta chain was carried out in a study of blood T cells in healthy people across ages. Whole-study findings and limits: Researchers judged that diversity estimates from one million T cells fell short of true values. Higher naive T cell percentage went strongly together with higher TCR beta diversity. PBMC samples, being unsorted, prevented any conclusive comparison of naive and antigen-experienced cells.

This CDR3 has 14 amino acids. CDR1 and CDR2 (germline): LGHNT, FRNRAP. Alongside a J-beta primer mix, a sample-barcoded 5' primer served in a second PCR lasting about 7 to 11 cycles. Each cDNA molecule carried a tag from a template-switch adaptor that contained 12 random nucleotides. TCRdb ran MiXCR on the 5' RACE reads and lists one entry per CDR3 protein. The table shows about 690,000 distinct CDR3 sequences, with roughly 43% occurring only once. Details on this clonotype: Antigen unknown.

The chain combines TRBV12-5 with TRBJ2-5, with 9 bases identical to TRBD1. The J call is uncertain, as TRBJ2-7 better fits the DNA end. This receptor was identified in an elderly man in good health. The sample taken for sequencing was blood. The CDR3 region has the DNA TGTGCTAGTGGTTTGGGACAGACAGGGGGCGAGCAGTACTTC. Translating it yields CASGLGQTGGEQYF.